This TCR beta chain was identified during a study of OX40 agonist ivuxolimab in advanced cancers. Germline trimming cut 6 bases from V and 10 bases from J; bases unmatched to any gene: 12. CDR3 length equals 14 residues. Germline V lookup: CDR1 SGHTA, CDR2 FQGNSA. In this sample, this clone turned up once. Data came from immunoSEQ multiplex PCR; TCRdb stores just in-frame clones and leaves some out. Of 48,000 or so clones in the sample, more than 80% are singletons; the top ten hold more than 0.9%. This TCR came from an adult with an advanced solid tumor such as melanoma, head and neck, liver or kidney cancer. The chain links TRBV7-2 to TRBJ2-3; the match to TRBD2 covers 8 bases. The sequencing used CD4+ or CD8+ T cells sorted from blood, collected in a trial of the OX40 agonist ivuxolimab. CDR3 in amino acids: CASSSSGGVDAQYF. In nucleotides, the CDR3 is TGTGCCAGCAGTTCCTCCGGGGGGGTTGACGCGCAGTATTTT. The full variable domain, rest sourced from reference TRBV7-2 and TRBJ2-3, is GAGVSQSPSNKVTEKGKDVELRCDPISGHTALYWYRQSLGQGLEFLIYFQGNSAPDKSGLPSDRFSAERTGGSVSTLTIQRTQQEDSAVYLCASSSSGGVDAQYFGPGTRLTVL.